The 15 T cell receptor beta chains given below trace back to one sample, sequenced in a study of OX40 agonist ivuxolimab in advanced cancers. Assay: immunoSEQ multiplex PCR; the TCRdb copy retains only in-frame clones and omits some. The sample includes tens of thousands of clones, around 90% seen only once; the top ten take approximately 1.8%. Sequenced here: CD4+ or CD8+ T cells sorted from blood, sampled in a trial of the OX40 agonist ivuxolimab. These receptor sequences come from an adult with an advanced solid tumor such as melanoma, head and neck, liver or kidney cancer.

The CDR3 protein is CASSIPGQGAYEQYF. CDR3 coding DNA: TGTGCCAGTAGTATTCCGGGACAGGGAGCTTACGAGCAGTACTTC. The chain recombines TRBV19 with TRBJ2-7, with 9 bases identical to TRBD1. V shed 3 bases, J shed 4 bases, and the junction held 7 bases outside the gene matches. This CDR3 spans 15 amino acids. Germline assignment: CDR1 LNHDA and CDR2 SQIVND (reference sequence).

The chain couples TRBV19 to TRBJ1-2, with D possibly matching TRBD1 (5 bases). This CDR3 has 14 amino acids. Germline assignment: CDR1 LNHDA and CDR2 SQIVND (reference sequence). Trimming shortened V by 4 bases and J by 3 bases, and 12 bases separated the two germline ends. Written as DNA, the CDR3 is TGTGCCAGTAGTACCATCGACAGCTACTATGGCTACACCTTC. It encodes CASSTIDSYYGYTF.

V usage is TRBV28 and J usage is TRBJ2-7; TRBD1 matches 9 bases. Germline trimming cut 2 bases from V and 3 bases from J; bases unmatched to any gene: 5. The CDR3 is made up of 15 amino acids. From germline, CDR1 is MDHEN and CDR2 SYDVKM. The CDR3 region is CASSLTGQGRYEQYF. CDR3 sequence (DNA): TGTGCCAGCAGTTTAACAGGACAGGGGCGCTACGAGCAGTACTTC.

The genes are TRBV2 and TRBJ1-1; D uncertain. This CDR3 comprises 14 residues. Germline V lookup: CDR1 SNHLY, CDR2 FYNNEI. Trimming shortened V by 5 bases and J by 1 base, and 11 bases separated the two germline ends. The CDR3 DNA reads TGTGCCAGCAGTTTGAGGGCGGGGAACACTGAAGCTTTCTTT. Translated, it gives CASSLRAGNTEAFF.

This clone came up a few times. V is TRBV27 and J is TRBJ1-1; D is perhaps TRBD1 (5 bases). In germline, CDR1 is MNHEY, CDR2 SMNVEV (reference sequence). The V and J ends lost 2 bases and 11 bases respectively, with 15 bases between them. This CDR3 is built from 13 residues. The CDR3 region is CASSLAPFQGAFF. The DNA of the CDR3 is TGTGCCAGCAGTTTAGCTCCTTTCCAGGGCGCTTTCTTT.

There are a few counts of this clone. The genes are TRBV6-1 and TRBJ2-2; the match to TRBD2 covers 8 bases. The trim removed 2 bases at V and 7 bases at J, leaving 6 bases unmatched. The CDR3 has 15 amino acids. Looked up from germline, CDR1 is MNHNS and CDR2 is SASEGT. In DNA form, the CDR3 reads TGTGCCAGCAGTGAATTAGCGGGGACTGACGGGGAGCTGTTTTTT. This sequence encodes CASSELAGTDGELFF.

The rearrangement links TRBV13 to TRBJ2-7; D might be TRBD1 or TRBD2, each matching 5 bases. This CDR3 has 15 amino acids. The V gene's germline CDR1 is PRHDT and CDR2 FYEKMQ (reference sequence). V was trimmed by 6 bases and J by 2 bases, leaving 17 bases between them. Here the CDR3 reads CASRRYGTPTYEQYF. In DNA, the CDR3 is TGTGCCAGCAGGCGGTACGGGACCCCGACCTACGAGCAGTACTTC.

This sequence joins TRBV19 and TRBJ1-2, with 8 nucleotides matching TRBD1. Unmatched junction bases numbered 7, after V lost 3 bases and J lost 7 bases. The CDR3 spans 14 residues. CDR1 LNHDA and CDR2 SQIVND come from the germline V gene (reference sequence). For the CDR3, the DNA is TGTGCCAGTAGTATCCCCGGACAGGGTGGTGGCTACACCTTC. Amino acid sequence: CASSIPGQGGGYTF. Filled out from reference TRBV19 and TRBJ1-2, the complete variable domain reads DGGITQSPKYLFRKEGQNVTLSCEQNLNHDAMYWYRQDPGQGLRLIYYSQIVNDFQKGDIAEGYSVSREKKESFPLTVTSAQKNPTAFYLCASSIPGQGGGYTFGSGTRLTVV.

The V call is TRBV6-5, the J call TRBJ1-1, with 9 bases that match TRBD1. CDR3 size: 14 residues. V dropped 2 bases and J dropped 7; count of bases not matched to a gene: 5. The germline V gene has CDR1 MNHEY and CDR2 SVGAGI. This CDR3 is CASSYLTGGNEAFF. The CDR3 DNA follows: TGTGCCAGCAGTTACCTGACAGGGGGAAATGAAGCTTTCTTT.

This clone was counted once. This chain uses TRBV28 with TRBJ1-3; D is undetermined. The V gene lost 7 bases and the J gene lost 0 bases, with 4 bases spanning the gap. Germline CDR1 reads MDHEN; CDR2 reads SYDVKM. CDR3 length equals 12 residues. The CDR3 loop is CASKGSGNTIYF. CDR3 coding DNA: TGTGCCAGCAAGGGCTCTGGAAACACCATATATTTT.

CDR3 protein: CASRGLLQGNSPLHF. CDR3 DNA: TGTGCCAGCAGGGGTCTCCTTCAGGGCAATTCACCCCTCCACTTT. This rearrangement joins TRBV2 to TRBJ1-6; D is perhaps TRBD1 (5 bases). CDR1 is SNHLY, CDR2 FYNNEI, per germline. V gave up 6 bases and J gave up 7 bases, with 16 bases separating them. The CDR3 consists of 15 residues.

The V and J genes are TRBV19 and TRBJ1-2; TRBD1 is a possible D gene (5 bases). CDR1 and CDR2 from the germline V gene are LNHDA and SQIVND (reference sequence). This CDR3 contains 15 residues. V was shortened by 4 bases and J by 8 bases, with 20 bases between the two germline ends. As DNA, the CDR3 is TGTGCCAGTAGTACAAGCTTAACCCAGGGAGGAGGCTACACCTTC. This sequence encodes CASSTSLTQGGGYTF.

V and J are TRBV30 and TRBJ1-6; D gene uncertain. The V gene's germline CDR1 is GTSNPN and CDR2 SVGIG (reference sequence). V dropped 1 base and J dropped 5 bases, with 9 bases sitting between them. The length of the CDR3 is 14 residues. In nucleotides, the CDR3 is TGTGCCTGGAGTGACTGGACCAATAATTCACCCCTCCACTTT. Translation: CAWSDWTNNSPLHF.

The CDR3 bases are TGTGCCATCATTCCCGTCGGGGGGGAAGCTTTCTTT. Amino acids: CAIIPVGGEAFF. The J gene is TRBJ1-1, the V gene TRBV10-3; D is perhaps TRBD1 (5 bases). V lost 7 bases, J lost 8 bases, and 14 bases lay in between. Germline CDR1 and CDR2: ENHRY and SYGVKD. There are 12 residues in the CDR3.

The gene calls are TRBV19 and TRBJ1-1; a possible D gene is TRBD1 (6 bases). The CDR3 loop spans 14 amino acids. Germline V gives CDR1 LNHDA, CDR2 SQIVND (reference sequence). V was clipped by 5 bases and J by 0 bases, with 10 bases between them. The CDR3 is CASSSDSLNTEAFF. CDR3 in DNA: TGTGCCAGTAGTTCGGACAGCTTGAACACTGAAGCTTTCTTT.